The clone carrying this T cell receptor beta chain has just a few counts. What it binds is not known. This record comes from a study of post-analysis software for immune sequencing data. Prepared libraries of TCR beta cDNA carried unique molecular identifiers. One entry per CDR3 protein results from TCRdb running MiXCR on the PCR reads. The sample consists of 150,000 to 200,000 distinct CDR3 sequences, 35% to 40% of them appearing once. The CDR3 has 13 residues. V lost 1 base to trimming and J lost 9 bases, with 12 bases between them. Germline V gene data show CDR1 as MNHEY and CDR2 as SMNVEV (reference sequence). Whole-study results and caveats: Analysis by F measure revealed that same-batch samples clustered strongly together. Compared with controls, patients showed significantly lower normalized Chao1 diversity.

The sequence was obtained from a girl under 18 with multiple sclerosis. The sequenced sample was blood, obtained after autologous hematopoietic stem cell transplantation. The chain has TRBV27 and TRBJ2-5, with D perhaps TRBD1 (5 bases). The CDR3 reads CASSLLGLDPQYF. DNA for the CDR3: TGTGCCAGCAGTTTATTGGGGCTGGATCCCCAGTACTTC.